The 29 T cell receptor beta chains given below trace back to one sample, sequenced in a study of blood T cell repertoires in COVID-19. Assay used: immunoSEQ multiplex PCR; TCRdb lists only in-frame clones, some missing. There are about 130,000 clones in the sample; about 80% occur only once, and about 10% lies in the top ten. Sequenced input: PBMCs or T cells enriched from blood (not recorded which). Receptor source: a man aged 45-65 years who had recovered from COVID-19.

The rearrangement uses TRBV6-5 and TRBJ1-2; the match to TRBD1 covers 8 bases. Germline V lookup: CDR1 MNHEY, CDR2 SVGAGI. The CDR3 consists of 13 residues. Trimming removed 4 bases from V and 8 bases from J; junction bases left unmatched: 6. CDR3 sequence: CASSWGQVGGYTF. The CDR3 nucleotides are TGTGCCAGCAGTTGGGGACAGGTTGGAGGCTACACCTTC.

V gene TRBV5-1 combines with J gene TRBJ1-2, with D maybe TRBD1 (6 bases). The CDR3 length is 13 residues. Deletions cut 2 bases from V and 2 bases from J, with 7 bases between. The germline CDR1 and CDR2 sequences are SGHRS and YFSETQ. CDR3 residues: CASSFGGNYGYTF. In nucleotides, the CDR3 is TGCGCCAGCAGCTTTGGGGGCAACTATGGCTACACCTTC. Combining the CDR3 with reference TRBV5-1 and TRBJ1-2 gives the whole variable domain KAGVTQTPRYLIKTRGQQVTLSCSPISGHRSVSWYQQTPGQGLQFLFEYFSETQRNKGNFPGRFSGRQFSNSRSEMNVSTLELGDSALYLCASSFGGNYGYTFGSGTRLTVV.

This clone was observed a few times. The chain couples TRBV27 to TRBJ1-5; no clear D. The CDR3 loop spans 16 amino acids. The V and J ends lost 2 bases and 4 bases respectively, with 15 bases between them. Germline V CDR1 and CDR2: MNHEY, SMNVEV (reference sequence). CDR3 coding DNA: TGTGCCAGCAGTTTAAGTGGACTACGTTCAAATCAGCCCCAGCATTTT. Its translation is CASSLSGLRSNQPQHF.

This clone was found a few times. V and J are TRBV10-3 and TRBJ1-5; a weak D match, TRBD1 (5 bases). The length of the CDR3 is 15 residues. The V end lost 0 bases, the J end lost 5 bases, and 11 bases lay between the germline ends. The germline CDR1 and CDR2 sequences are ENHRY and SYGVKD. Here the CDR3 reads CAISESGQSHQPQHF. The CDR3 DNA sequence: TGTGCCATCAGTGAGTCGGGGCAGTCCCATCAGCCCCAGCATTTT.

The chain has TRBV27 and TRBJ1-2; TRBD1 aligns across 9 bases. Germline V gene data show CDR1 as MNHEY and CDR2 as SMNVEV (reference sequence). Losses at the gene ends were 5 bases for V and 2 bases for J; bases not matched to a gene: 9. The CDR3 loop spans 16 amino acids. In nucleotides, the CDR3 is TGTGCCAGCAGTATAATTACAGGGGGCGCGAACTATGGCTACACCTTC. Translation gives CASSIITGGANYGYTF.

This clone was detected only a few times. The chain carries TRBV7-2 and TRBJ2-1; 13 bases are shared with TRBD2. With V trimmed by 5 bases and J by 6 bases, 4 bases remained unmatched. Germline V gives CDR1 SGHTA, CDR2 FQGNSA. CDR3 size: 15 residues. The CDR3 protein is CASSRTSGGRNEQFF. CDR3 coding DNA: TGTGCCAGCAGCCGGACTAGCGGGGGACGCAATGAGCAGTTCTTC.

The V call is TRBV7-2, the J call TRBJ1-6; D may be TRBD1 (6 bases). The CDR3 loop spans 16 amino acids. Trimming left V 3 bases short and J 4 bases short, with 13 bases between. Germline assignment: CDR1 SGHTA and CDR2 FQGNSA. CDR3 protein: CASSFPGEGYNSPLHF. The CDR3, as DNA: TGTGCCAGCAGCTTTCCAGGGGAGGGTTATAATTCACCCCTCCACTTT.

This chain links TRBV6-5 with TRBJ1-4; the match to TRBD1 covers 9 bases. The CDR3 consists of 14 residues. CDR1 is MNHEY, CDR2 SVGAGI, per germline. The J segment lost 6 bases and the V segment lost 6 bases, leaving 5 bases of the junction unmatched. In DNA form, the CDR3 reads TGTGCCAGCAGGTCGACAGGGGGGGATGAAAAACTGTTTTTT. Its protein is CASRSTGGDEKLFF.

The chain couples TRBV18 to TRBJ1-1; 9 positions agree with TRBD1. With 3 bases clipped from V and 5 bases from J, the junction kept 4 bases outside the gene matches. This CDR3 region has 14 residues. In germline, CDR1 is KGHSH, CDR2 LQKENI. The CDR3 nucleotides read TGTGCCAGCTCACCGACGACAGGGGGGACTGAAGCTTTCTTT. Its translation: CASSPTTGGTEAFF.

J is TRBJ2-3 and V is TRBV27, with 8 bases lining up with TRBD2. The CDR3 is 16 residues long. The germline V gene has CDR1 MNHEY and CDR2 SMNVEV (reference sequence). The V segment lost 3 bases and the J segment 2 bases; nucleotides outside the gene matches: 7. The CDR3 DNA follows: TGTGCCAGCAGTTTGGTAGCGGGGAGAGCCACAGATACGCAGTATTTT. It specifies CASSLVAGRATDTQYF.

The chain carries TRBV2 and TRBJ2-2, with 7 bases matching TRBD1. The CDR3 loop spans 15 amino acids. V was clipped by 4 bases and J by 5 bases; unmatched bases: 7. The germline gives CDR1 SNHLY, CDR2 FYNNEI. The CDR3 loop is CASSGEGGRTGELFF. CDR3 sequence (DNA): TGTGCCAGCAGTGGCGAAGGGGGCCGTACCGGGGAGCTGTTTTTT.

This sequence joins TRBV6-5 and TRBJ1-2, with D tentatively TRBD1 (5 bases). Germline loops: CDR1 MNHEY, CDR2 SVGAGI. Trimming shortened V by 9 bases and J by 4 bases, and 12 bases separated the two germline ends. This CDR3 spans 12 amino acids. The CDR3 DNA reads as TGTGCCAGTCTCTCAGGGATCTATGGCTACACCTTC. Its translation is CASLSGIYGYTF.

The chain has TRBV19 and TRBJ1-1; 7 bases map to TRBD1. This CDR3 contains 15 residues. J was trimmed by 5 bases and V by 6 bases; bases with no gene match: 12. Germline lookup yields CDR1 LNHDA and CDR2 SQIVND (reference sequence). CDR3 in amino acids: CASRGPSGGRTEAFF. The CDR3 DNA sequence: TGTGCCAGTAGGGGCCCGTCAGGGGGTCGAACTGAAGCTTTCTTT.

The rearrangement joins TRBV27 to TRBJ2-1, with 11 positions matching TRBD2. Germline V gene lookup returns CDR1 MNHEY and CDR2 SMNVEV (reference sequence). This CDR3 contains 14 residues. The J segment lost 10 bases and the V segment lost 4 bases, leaving 6 bases of the junction unmatched. The CDR3: CASSYSSGGQEQFF. As DNA, the CDR3 is TGTGCCAGCAGTTATTCTAGCGGGGGGCAAGAGCAGTTCTTC.

The J gene is TRBJ1-1, the V gene TRBV2, with no clear D. Germline loops: CDR1 SNHLY, CDR2 FYNNEI. V gave up 5 bases and J gave up 2 bases, with 3 bases separating them. This CDR3 is 11 amino acids long. CDR3 DNA sequence: TGTGCCAGCAGTCTAAACACTGAAGCTTTCTTT. This encodes CASSLNTEAFF.

This chain links TRBV5-4 with TRBJ2-1, with a tentative D call TRBD1 (5 bases). Germline CDR1 SGHNT, CDR2 YYREEE (reference sequence). V dropped 1 base and J dropped 7 bases, with 12 bases sitting between them. This CDR3 region has 14 residues. CDR3 nucleotide sequence: TGTGCCAGCAGCTTGCCCCGTGGGGCTAATGAGCAGTTCTTC. Translation: CASSLPRGANEQFF.

The chain links TRBV7-9 to TRBJ1-6; TRBD1 might be the D (6 bases). This CDR3 comprises 14 residues. Germline lookup yields CDR1 SEHNR and CDR2 FQNEAQ (reference sequence). The germline V and J ends were trimmed by 4 bases and 5 bases, with 9 bases remaining between them. CDR3 sequence (DNA): TGTGCCAGCAGCTCTGGACAGAATAATTCACCCCTCCACTTT. Protein sequence: CASSSGQNNSPLHF.

The CDR3 loop reads CASPMGAGGQVETQYF. The CDR3, as DNA: TGTGCCAGCCCCATGGGGGCGGGGGGGCAGGTAGAGACCCAGTACTTC. The chain couples TRBV11-2 to TRBJ2-5, with TRBD2 matching 9 bases. Germline assignment: CDR1 SGHAT and CDR2 FQNNGV. J gave up 4 bases and V 8 bases, and 14 bases lay outside the gene matches. The CDR3 consists of 16 residues.

This clone came up once. V gene TRBV12-3 or TRBV12-4 combines with J gene TRBJ1-2, with D hard to call. V was trimmed by 3 bases and J by 4 bases, leaving 6 bases between them. This CDR3 region has 12 residues. The DNA for the CDR3 is TGTGCCAGCAGTTTGAGCCTCTATGGCTACACCTTC. As protein: CASSLSLYGYTF.

Comments on this clone: A junction boundary mismatches the germline segment, possibly from a read error. The chain has TRBV6-1 and TRBJ2-5; 9 nucleotides match TRBD1. Germline lookup yields CDR1 MNHNS and CDR2 SASEGT. This CDR3 has 15 amino acids. The CDR3 reads CASREDRGETETQYF. DNA of the CDR3: TGTGCCAGCAGGGAAGACAGGGGGGAAACAGAGACCCAGTACTTC.

The genes are TRBV19 and TRBJ1-5, with a weak D call TRBD1 (6 bases). The CDR3 has 17 residues. V lost 6 bases, J lost 1 base, and 19 bases lay in between. The germline CDR1 and CDR2 sequences are LNHDA and SQIVND (reference sequence). CDR3 in amino acids: CASRGKGVVGSNQPQHF. The CDR3 DNA follows: TGTGCCAGTAGGGGTAAGGGGGTAGTAGGGAGCAATCAGCCCCAGCATTTT.

This chain uses TRBV6-5 with TRBJ2-1, with D hard to call. Germline loops: CDR1 MNHEY, CDR2 SVGAGI. V lost 2 bases to trimming and J lost 8 bases, with 10 bases between them. This CDR3 has 13 amino acids. The CDR3 is CASSYRSWDEQFF. Here the CDR3 DNA reads TGTGCCAGCAGTTACAGGAGCTGGGATGAGCAGTTCTTC.

The gene calls are TRBV7-9 and TRBJ2-5; 11 nucleotides agree with TRBD1. Germline V gene data show CDR1 as SEHNR and CDR2 as FQNEAQ (reference sequence). CDR3 length equals 16 residues. J was trimmed by 5 bases and V by 2 bases; bases with no gene match: 7. CDR3: CASSLRTGGGKETQYF. The CDR3 bases are TGTGCCAGCAGCTTACGGACAGGGGGCGGTAAGGAGACCCAGTACTTC.

V is TRBV20-1 and J is TRBJ2-5; 8 nucleotides match TRBD1. Germline values: CDR1 DFQATT, CDR2 SNEGSKA (reference sequence). The V segment lost 3 bases and the J segment 2 bases; nucleotides outside the gene matches: 8. The CDR3 is 15 residues long. The CDR3 DNA sequence: TGCAGTGCTAGTTTCGGAGGGACAGGTCAAGAGACCCAGTACTTC. The encoded protein is CSASFGGTGQETQYF.

With respect to this clone: An end of the junction differs from the germline gene, which may be a read error. V usage is TRBV4-1 and J usage is TRBJ1-1, with a possible D match to TRBD1 (6 bases). The CDR3 contains 18 residues. The germline V gene has CDR1 MGHRA and CDR2 YSYEKL. The CDR3 reads CASSQESGGARKNAEAFF. In DNA form, the CDR3 reads TGCGCCAGCAGCCAAGAGAGCGGGGGGGCGAGGAAGAACGCTGAAGCTTTCTTT.

This chain joins TRBV19 and TRBJ1-3; 7 bases line up with TRBD1. The germline gives CDR1 LNHDA, CDR2 SQIVND (reference sequence). CDR3 length: 14 residues. J was trimmed by 5 bases and V by 6 bases; bases with no gene match: 7. The CDR3, as DNA: TGTGCCAGTAGCAGCCGGGACAGAAGAAACACCATATATTTT. As protein: CASSSRDRRNTIYF.

A single count supports this clone. This sequence joins TRBV6-5 and TRBJ2-7, with unresolved D. Germline V lookup: CDR1 MNHEY, CDR2 SVGAGI. This CDR3 spans 14 amino acids. The V and J ends lost 0 bases and 0 bases respectively, with 6 bases between them. The CDR3 loop is CASSYSYSSYEQYF. The CDR3 DNA reads as TGTGCCAGCAGTTACTCTTACAGCTCCTACGAGCAGTACTTC.

The chain employs TRBV6-5 and TRBJ2-5; D is ambiguous. Trimming removed 6 bases from V and 0 bases from J, with 8 bases in between. The length of the CDR3 is 13 residues. Germline CDR1 and CDR2: MNHEY and SVGAGI. DNA of the CDR3: TGTGCCAGCAGACGGAGTTACCAAGAGACCCAGTACTTC. This sequence encodes CASRRSYQETQYF.

Only a few counts were recorded for this clone. This chain links TRBV19 with TRBJ2-7; 7 nucleotides align to TRBD1. This CDR3 contains 16 residues. Germline loops: CDR1 LNHDA, CDR2 SQIVND (reference sequence). The V gene end was trimmed by 6 bases and the J gene end by 2 bases; junction bases not matched to a gene: 13. The chain's CDR3 is CASSPFISGQTYEQYF. The CDR3 region has the DNA TGTGCCAGTAGCCCATTCATATCGGGACAGACCTACGAGCAGTACTTC. Complete variable domain (other parts from reference TRBV19 and TRBJ2-7): DGGITQSPKYLFRKEGQNVTLSCEQNLNHDAMYWYRQDPGQGLRLIYYSQIVNDFQKGDIAEGYSVSREKKESFPLTVTSAQKNPTAFYLCASSPFISGQTYEQYFGPGTRLTVT.